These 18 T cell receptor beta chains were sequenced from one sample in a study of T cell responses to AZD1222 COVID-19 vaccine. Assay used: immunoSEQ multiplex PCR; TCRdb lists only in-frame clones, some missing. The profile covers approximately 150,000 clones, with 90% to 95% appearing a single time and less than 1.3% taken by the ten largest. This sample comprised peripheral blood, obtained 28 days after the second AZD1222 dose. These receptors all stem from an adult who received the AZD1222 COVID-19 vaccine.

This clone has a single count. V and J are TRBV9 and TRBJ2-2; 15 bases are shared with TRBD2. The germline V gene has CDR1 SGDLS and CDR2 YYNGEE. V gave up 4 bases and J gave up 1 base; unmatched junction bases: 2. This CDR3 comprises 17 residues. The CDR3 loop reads CASSSGLAGGNTGELFF. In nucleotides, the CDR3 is TGTGCCAGCAGCTCGGGACTAGCGGGGGGGAACACCGGGGAGCTGTTTTTT.

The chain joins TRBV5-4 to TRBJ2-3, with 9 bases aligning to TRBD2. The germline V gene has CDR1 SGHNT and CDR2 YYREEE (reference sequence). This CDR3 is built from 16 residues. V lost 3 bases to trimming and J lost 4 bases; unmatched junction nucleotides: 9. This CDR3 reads CASSSRRGGLADTQYF. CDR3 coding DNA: TGTGCCAGCAGCTCAAGGCGGGGGGGCCTGGCAGATACGCAGTATTTT. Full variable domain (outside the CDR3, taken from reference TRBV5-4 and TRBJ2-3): ETGVTQSPTHLIKTRGQQVTLRCSSQSGHNTVSWYQQALGQGPQFIFQYYREEENGRGNFPPRFSGLQFPNYSSELNVNALELDDSALYLCASSSRRGGLADTQYFGPGTRLTVL.

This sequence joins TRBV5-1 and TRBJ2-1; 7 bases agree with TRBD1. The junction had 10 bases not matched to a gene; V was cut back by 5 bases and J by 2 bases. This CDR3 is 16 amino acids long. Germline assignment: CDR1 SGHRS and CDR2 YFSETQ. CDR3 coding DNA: TGCGCCAGCAGTTTCCCCCGGGACAGTCCCTACAATGAGCAGTTCTTC. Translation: CASSFPRDSPYNEQFF.

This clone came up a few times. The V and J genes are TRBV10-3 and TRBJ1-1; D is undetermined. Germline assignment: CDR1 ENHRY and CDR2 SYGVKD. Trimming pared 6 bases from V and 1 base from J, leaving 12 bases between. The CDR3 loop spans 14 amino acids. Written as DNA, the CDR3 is TGTGCCATCAGCTTCAAGACGGGGAACACTGAAGCTTTCTTT. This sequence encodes CAISFKTGNTEAFF.

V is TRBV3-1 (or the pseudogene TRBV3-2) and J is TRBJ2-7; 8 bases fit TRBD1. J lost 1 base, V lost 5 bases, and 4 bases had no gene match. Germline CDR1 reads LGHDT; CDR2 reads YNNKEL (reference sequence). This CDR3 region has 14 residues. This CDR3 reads CASSYRDRSYEQYF. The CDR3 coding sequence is TGTGCCAGCAGCTACCGGGACAGGTCCTACGAGCAGTACTTC.

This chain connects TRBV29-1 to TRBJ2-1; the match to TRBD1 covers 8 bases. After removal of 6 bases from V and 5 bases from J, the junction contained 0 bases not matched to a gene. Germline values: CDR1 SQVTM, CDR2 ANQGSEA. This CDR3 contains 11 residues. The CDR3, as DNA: TGCAGCGTGACAGGGGACAATGAGCAGTTCTTC. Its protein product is CSVTGDNEQFF.

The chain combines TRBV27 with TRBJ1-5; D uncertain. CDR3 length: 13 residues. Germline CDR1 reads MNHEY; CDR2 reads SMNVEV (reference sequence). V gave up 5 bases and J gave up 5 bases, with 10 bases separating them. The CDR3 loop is CASSPQRDQPQHF. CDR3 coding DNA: TGTGCCAGCAGTCCCCAGAGAGATCAGCCCCAGCATTTT.

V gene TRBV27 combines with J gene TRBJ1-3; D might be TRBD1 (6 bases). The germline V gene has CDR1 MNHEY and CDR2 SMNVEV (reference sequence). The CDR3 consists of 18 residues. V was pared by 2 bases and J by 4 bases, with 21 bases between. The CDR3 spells CASSLSPQKTGRGNTIYF. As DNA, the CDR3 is TGTGCCAGCAGTTTAAGTCCGCAGAAGACAGGCAGAGGAAACACCATATATTTT.

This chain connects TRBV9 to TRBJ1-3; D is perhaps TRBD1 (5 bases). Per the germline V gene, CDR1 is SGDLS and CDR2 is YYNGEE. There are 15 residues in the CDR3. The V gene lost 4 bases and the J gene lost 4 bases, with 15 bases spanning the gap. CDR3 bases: TGTGCCAGCAGCCCCCCCGCAGGGTACGGAAACACCATATATTTT. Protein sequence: CASSPPAGYGNTIYF. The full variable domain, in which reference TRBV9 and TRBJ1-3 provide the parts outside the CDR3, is DSGVTQTPKHLITATGQRVTLRCSPRSGDLSVYWYQQSLDQGLQFLIQYYNGEERAKGNILERFSAQQFPDLHSELNLSSLELGDSALYFCASSPPAGYGNTIYFGEGSWLTVV.

CDR3 sequence reads: CASSLAQFPGDTIYF. The CDR3 bases are TGTGCCAGCAGCTTAGCCCAGTTCCCGGGGGACACCATATATTTT. The chain is built from TRBV7-9 and TRBJ1-3, with D tentatively TRBD1 (5 bases). Germline values: CDR1 SEHNR, CDR2 FQNEAQ (reference sequence). The ends were cut back, 0 bases at V and 8 bases at J, with 14 bases in the middle. The CDR3 runs to 15 residues.

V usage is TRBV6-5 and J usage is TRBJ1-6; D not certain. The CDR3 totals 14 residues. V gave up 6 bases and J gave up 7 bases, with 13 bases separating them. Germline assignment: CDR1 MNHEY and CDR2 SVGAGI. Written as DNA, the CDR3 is TGTGCCAGCAGATCTGACTGGGAAAATTCACCCCTCCACTTT. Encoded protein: CASRSDWENSPLHF.

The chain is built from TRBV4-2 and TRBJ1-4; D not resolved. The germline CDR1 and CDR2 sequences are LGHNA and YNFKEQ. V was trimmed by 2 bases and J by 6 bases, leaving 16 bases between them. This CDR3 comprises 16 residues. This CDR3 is CASSQRANGRDEKLFF. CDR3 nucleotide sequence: TGTGCCAGCAGCCAACGGGCCAACGGCCGGGATGAAAAACTGTTTTTT.

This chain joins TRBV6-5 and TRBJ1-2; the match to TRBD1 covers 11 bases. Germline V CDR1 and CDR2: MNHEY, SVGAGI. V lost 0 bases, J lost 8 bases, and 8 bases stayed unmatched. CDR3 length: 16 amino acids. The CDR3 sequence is CASSYSPGQGVEGYTF. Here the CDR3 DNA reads TGTGCCAGCAGTTACTCCCCGGGACAGGGGGTAGAAGGCTACACCTTC.

The CDR3 loop is CASSLYVDFNYGYTF. The CDR3 DNA is TGTGCCAGCAGCTTATATGTTGACTTTAACTATGGCTACACCTTC. The genes are TRBV7-8 and TRBJ1-2, with no clear D. Trimming cost V 2 bases and J 1 base, with 11 bases left between them. Germline CDR1 and CDR2: SGHVS and FQNEAQ. The CDR3 contains 15 residues.

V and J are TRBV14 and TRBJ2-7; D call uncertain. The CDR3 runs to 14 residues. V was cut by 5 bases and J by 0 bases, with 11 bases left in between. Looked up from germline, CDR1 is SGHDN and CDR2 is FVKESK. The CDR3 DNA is TGTGCCAGCAGCAACGGACGGCTCTCCTACGAGCAGTACTTC. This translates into CASSNGRLSYEQYF.

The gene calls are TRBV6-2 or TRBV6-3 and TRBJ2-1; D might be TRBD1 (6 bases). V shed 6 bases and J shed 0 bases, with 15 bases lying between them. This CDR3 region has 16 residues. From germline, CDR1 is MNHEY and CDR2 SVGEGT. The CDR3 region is CASSPTGLSSYNEQFF. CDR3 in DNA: TGTGCCAGCAGCCCTACAGGGCTAAGCTCCTACAATGAGCAGTTCTTC.

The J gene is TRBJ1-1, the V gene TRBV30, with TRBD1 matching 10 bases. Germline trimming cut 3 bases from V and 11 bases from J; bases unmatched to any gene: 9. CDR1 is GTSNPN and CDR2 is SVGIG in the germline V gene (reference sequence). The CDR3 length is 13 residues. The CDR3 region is CAWSRDRGAAAFF. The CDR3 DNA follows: TGTGCCTGGAGCCGGGACAGGGGCGCCGCTGCTTTCTTT.

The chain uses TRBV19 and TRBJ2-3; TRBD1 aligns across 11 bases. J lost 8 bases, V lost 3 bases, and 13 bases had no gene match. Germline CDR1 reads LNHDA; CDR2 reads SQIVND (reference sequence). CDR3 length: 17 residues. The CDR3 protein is CASSIRGEGQGAPTQYF. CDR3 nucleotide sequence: TGTGCCAGTAGTATTCGAGGGGAAGGACAGGGGGCTCCTACGCAGTATTTT.